These T cell receptor beta chains were read from a single sample in a study of cytomegalovirus exposure and HLA in healthy donors. Data came from immunoSEQ multiplex PCR; TCRdb stores just in-frame clones and leaves some out. The sample comprises over 70,000 clones, around 84% of which are singletons, and around 2% rests with the top ten. The sequencing input was PBMCs. The receptor set was obtained from a man aged 18 to 29 in good health and CMV-seronegative. Each CDR3 is given with its conserved first and last residue. A D gene is named only where the DNA matches it firmly. Not every row has a clone size; where given, it reads once, few, many or a size class.

V gene	clone size	D gene	J gene	CDR3 DNA	CDR3 protein
TRBV2	.	.	TRBJ1-3	TGTGCCAGCAGTGCTTGGAGGGTAGGCAACACCATATATTTT	CASSAWRVGNTIYF
TRBV6-5	.	.	TRBJ2-7	TGTGCCAGCAGTTACTCGAAAATAGACAGTACATACGAGCAGTACTTC	CASSYSKIDSTYEQYF
TRBV6-7	.	TRBD1	TRBJ1-5	TGTGCCCTAGAGGTGCAGGGGGATAGCAATCAGCCCCAGCATTTT	CALEVQGDSNQPQHF
TRBV20-1	few	.	TRBJ2-7	TGCAGAGCAACGAGGCCCCACGAGCAGTACTTC	CRATRPHEQYF
TRBV5-1	.	.	TRBJ2-5	TGCGCCAGCAGCTCAGCGGCAGAAGAGACCCAGTACTTC	CASSSAAEETQYF
TRBV7-9	.	TRBD1	TRBJ2-7	TGTGCCAGCAGCTTTAACCAGGGGGCGGGGGAGCAGTACTTC	CASSFNQGAGEQYF
TRBV18	.	TRBD1	TRBJ2-5	TGTGCCAGCTCACCCCCGGACAGGGACGGAGAGACCCAGTACTTC	CASSPPDRDGETQYF
TRBV4-2	.	.	TRBJ1-6	TGTGCCAGCAGCCAAGATAAGGAGAGTTCACCCCTCCACTTT	CASSQDKESSPLHF
TRBV6-5	.	.	TRBJ1-1	TGTGCCAGCAGACCAACTACAGGGCCCCACACTGAAGCTTTCTTT	CASRPTTGPHTEAFF
TRBV5-1	.	.	TRBJ1-1	TGCGCCAGCAGTTCTCGGACAGTTATGAACACTGAAGCTTTCTTT	CASSSRTVMNTEAFF
TRBV13	.	TRBD2	TRBJ2-1	TGTGCCAGCAGCTGGACTAGCGGGGGGTTGTACAATGAGCAGTTCTTC	CASSWTSGGLYNEQFF
TRBV28	few	TRBD1	TRBJ1-4	TGTGCCAGCAGTTCCCAACAGGGGACGGACTACGAAAAACTGTTTTTT	CASSSQQGTDYEKLFF
TRBV10-1	few	TRBD1	TRBJ2-7	TGCGCCAGCAGTGAGTCGAGCGGGACAGGGGGGAAATCCGAGCAGTACTTC	CASSESSGTGGKSEQYF
TRBV4-2	.	.	TRBJ1-6	TGTGCCAGCAGCCAAGATAGGGGAGGGGATGGGACCTATAATTCACCCCTCCACTTT	CASSQDRGGDGTYNSPLHF
TRBV19	.	TRBD1	TRBJ1-1	TGTGCCAGTAGTAGCTTGACAGGGATGGGCACTGAAGCTTTCTTT	CASSSLTGMGTEAFF
TRBV4-1	.	.	TRBJ2-3	TGCGCCAGCAGCCAAGCAGGAGGTGGCACAGATACGCAGTATTTT	CASSQAGGGTDTQYF
TRBV13	.	.	TRBJ2-4	TGTGCCAGCAGCTTCGGGAACATTCAGTACTTC	CASSFGNIQYF
TRBV9	.	.	TRBJ1-1	TGTGCCAGCAGCCCCGGGGGAGCGCTGAACACTGAAGCTTTCTTT	CASSPGGALNTEAFF
TRBV18	.	.	TRBJ2-1	TGTGCCAGCTCACCACAAGGAGGTCAAGATGAGCAGTTCTTC	CASSPQGGQDEQFF
TRBV18	.	.	TRBJ1-3	TGTGCCAGCTCACCAAAGCGGAACTCTGGAAACACCATATATTTT	CASSPKRNSGNTIYF
TRBV6-5	.	.	TRBJ2-1	TGTGCCAGCACGACCAGGGGGGCCGGGAATGAGCAGTTCTTC	CASTTRGAGNEQFF
TRBV7-9	.	.	TRBJ2-1	TGTTCCAGCAGCCTAGGGGCCGCAGGCAATGAGCAGTTCTTC	CSSSLGAAGNEQFF
TRBV10-3	.	.	TRBJ2-5	TGTGCCATCAGTGAGTCGCCAGGACTACCGGAGACCCAGTACTTC	CAISESPGLPETQYF
TRBV30	few	TRBD2	TRBJ2-1	TGTGCCTGGAGTGAGGGACTAGCGGGGGGGCTACGTTGGAATGAGCAGTTCTTC	CAWSEGLAGGLRWNEQFF
TRBV5-1	.	.	TRBJ1-2	TGCGCCAGCAGCTTGGCCGACAGTGTCAGAAACTATGGCTACACCTTC	CASSLADSVRNYGYTF
TRBV6-1	.	TRBD2	TRBJ2-5	TGTGCCAGCAGTGAAAAGCGGGGGCAAAACCAAGAGACCCAGTACTTC	CASSEKRGQNQETQYF
TRBV7-9	.	TRBD1	TRBJ2-1	TGTGCCATCAACATCGGGACAGGGGATCTTGGTGAGCAGTTCTTC	CAINIGTGDLGEQFF
TRBV2	.	TRBD2	TRBJ2-7	TGTGCCAGCAGAGTTCCGGGACTAGCGGGGGGCCACTACGAGCAGTACTTC	CASRVPGLAGGHYEQYF
TRBV19	.	TRBD2	TRBJ2-3	TGTGCCAGTAGTATCGGGGGGGCACAGGATACGCAGTATTTT	CASSIGGAQDTQYF
TRBV20-1	.	.	TRBJ2-5	TGCAGTGCTAAGCCGGGGGAGACCCAGTACTTC	CSAKPGETQYF
TRBV19	.	.	TRBJ1-4	TGTGCCAGTAGTTGGGGCGCAACTAATGAAAAACTGTTTTTT	CASSWGATNEKLFF
TRBV4-2	few	.	TRBJ1-1	TGTGCCAGCAGCCAACTGGACAGTGAAGCTTTCTTT	CASSQLDSEAFF
TRBV9	.	TRBD1	TRBJ2-1	TGTGCCAGCAGCGTAGGGTGGGACAGAAGCTCCTACAATGAGCAGTTCTTC	CASSVGWDRSSYNEQFF
TRBV5-1	.	.	TRBJ1-2	TGCGCCAGCAGCTTGGATGGGGGGGCCGGTGGCTACACCTTC	CASSLDGGAGGYTF
TRBV6-5	.	.	TRBJ1-2	TGTGCCACCTTGGGGGGGCGCCGCTATGGCTACACCTTC	CATLGGRRYGYTF
TRBV29-1	.	.	TRBJ1-2	TGCAGCGTTGTGGTGGAGTGGGATGGCTACACCTTC	CSVVVEWDGYTF
TRBV7-9	.	.	TRBJ2-1	TGTGCCAGCAGCCGCCCTAGCCCTCTGTACAATGAGCAGTTCTTC	CASSRPSPLYNEQFF
TRBV4-1	.	.	TRBJ2-2	TGCGCCAGCAGCCAAGTAGGGGATTACACCGGGGAGCTGTTTTTT	CASSQVGDYTGELFF
TRBV9	once	TRBD1	TRBJ1-1	TGTGCCAGCAGCCCATGGACAGGGCGGAACACTGAAGCTTTCTTT	CASSPWTGRNTEAFF
TRBV4-1	.	.	TRBJ1-4	TGCGCCAGCAGCCCGACAGGCCCTGAAAAACTGTTTTTT	CASSPTGPEKLFF
TRBV28	.	.	TRBJ1-3	TGTGCCAGCAGTGAAACAGGGTTGGGAAACACCATATATTTT	CASSETGLGNTIYF
TRBV5-6	.	.	TRBJ1-2	TGTGCCAGCAGCTCTTCCGGAGGAGTCTATGGCTACACCTTC	CASSSSGGVYGYTF
TRBV5-1	.	.	TRBJ2-5	TGCGCCAGCAGCTTGGGGGTCGTCGCAGGCCAAGAGACCCAGTACTTC	CASSLGVVAGQETQYF
TRBV18	.	TRBD1	TRBJ2-7	TGTGCCAGCTCACCGACCGGGACAGGGGGCCACGAGCAGTACTTC	CASSPTGTGGHEQYF
TRBV6-6	.	.	TRBJ1-5	TGTGCCAGCAGTTACGGGCAGGGGAGCAATCAGCCCCAGCATTTT	CASSYGQGSNQPQHF